This paragraph reports one T cell receptor beta chain. This sample was taken from a study of blood T cell repertoires in COVID-19. The assay was immunoSEQ multiplex PCR, and TCRdb's table has in-frame clones only and misses some. The sample has tens of thousands of clones, over 60% seen once. Source material: peripheral blood. The receptor's source is a man aged 30-40 years with COVID-19, enrolled during active disease.

CDR3 protein: CASSLVPGGQGELFF. DNA for the CDR3: TGTGCCAGCAGCTTAGTACCGGGAGGGCAGGGGGAGCTGTTTTTT. The chain uses TRBV7-8 and TRBJ2-2, with 8 bases aligning to TRBD2. Germline values: CDR1 SGHVS, CDR2 FQNEAQ. CDR3 length equals 15 residues. J lost 8 bases, V lost 1 base, and 6 bases had no gene match.